The entry that follows covers one T cell receptor beta chain sequence. Antigen specificity is unknown. V lost 6 bases and J lost 3, with 14 bases in between. Germline CDR1 KGHSH, CDR2 LQKENI. The CDR3 extends over 14 amino acids. The assay was immunoSEQ multiplex PCR, and TCRdb's table has in-frame clones only and misses some. The data contain 100,000 or so clones, 92% of them seen just once; the ten biggest clones take up around 1.1%. The data stem from a study of siplizumab effects on memory and regulatory T cells. General study findings and limits: With siplizumab, Treg-derived clones averaged about 70% of mappable alloreactive CD4+ clones, versus more than 25% in controls. Memory cells seemed less diverse than naive T cells, which seemed major alloresponse contributors.

The clonotype comes from a human donor in good health. The chain recombines TRBV18 with TRBJ2-5, with D tentatively TRBD2 (6 bases). Sequences were obtained from CD4+ T cells sorted from blood. CDR3 nucleotide sequence: TGTGCCAGCTCGCAAAACCGCGGGAAAGAGACCCAGTACTTC. This gives the protein CASSQNRGKETQYF.